This entry describes one TCR beta chain. Antigen: not known. The data belong to a study of T cells after yellow fever vaccination. Background on the study: SMART-Seq v4 Ultra Low Input prepared the low-cell-number fractions. Study conclusions and caveats: On re-exposure, the response was weaker but peaked faster, at day 5 versus 15.

TCRdb reanalysed the 5' RACE reads using MiXCR and keeps one entry per CDR3 protein. The sample records 60,000 to 85,000 distinct CDR3 sequences, around 6.5% being singletons. This CDR3 comprises 15 residues. The ends lost 3 bases at V and 5 bases at J; junction bases unmatched: 6. Germline values: CDR1 SNHLY, CDR2 FYNNEI. The TCR sequence derives from a man aged 18-30 years who received the YFV17D yellow fever vaccine. V is TRBV2 and J is TRBJ2-1, with 8 bases matching TRBD2. Sequencing used CD8+ T cells sorted from PBMCs, obtained less than 6 days after the first yellow fever vaccination. CDR3 region: CASSDPRRGDNEQFF. DNA for the CDR3: TGTGCCAGCAGTGATCCTCGGCGGGGGGACAATGAGCAGTTCTTC.